This T cell receptor beta chain was sequenced during a study of regulatory and conventional T cells in RAG deficiency. Sequencing used immunoSEQ multiplex PCR; TCRdb keeps in-frame clones, though not all of them. The table shows more than 30,000 clones, with 75% to 90% occurring only once. Note on this clone: Its antigen is not identified.

Study-wide results and limits: In Omenn syndrome, Treg and Tconv repertoires overlapped >75%. Treg unique TCR beta sequences were about 100-fold fewer in Omenn syndrome and CID/AS patients than controls. RAG-deficient patients showed markedly lower Shannon entropy and higher Simpson indices than control T-cell subsets.

From germline, CDR1 is SEHNR and CDR2 FQNEAQ (reference sequence). The CDR3 has 11 residues. V dropped 3 bases and J dropped 2 bases, with 0 bases sitting between them. This same sample was also taken into another study, of regulatory T cells. That work contributes: Amplification used 52 TRBV primers and 13 TRBJ primers. Skewed V and J usage and few unique V-J pairs marked patient repertoires, most in Tregs.

V usage is TRBV7-9 and J usage is TRBJ2-3; D is unclear. Material: CD8+ T cells sorted from blood. This receptor was identified in a human donor in good health. CDR3 region: CASSFTDTQYF. The CDR3 DNA follows: TGTGCCAGCAGCTTCACAGATACGCAGTATTTT.